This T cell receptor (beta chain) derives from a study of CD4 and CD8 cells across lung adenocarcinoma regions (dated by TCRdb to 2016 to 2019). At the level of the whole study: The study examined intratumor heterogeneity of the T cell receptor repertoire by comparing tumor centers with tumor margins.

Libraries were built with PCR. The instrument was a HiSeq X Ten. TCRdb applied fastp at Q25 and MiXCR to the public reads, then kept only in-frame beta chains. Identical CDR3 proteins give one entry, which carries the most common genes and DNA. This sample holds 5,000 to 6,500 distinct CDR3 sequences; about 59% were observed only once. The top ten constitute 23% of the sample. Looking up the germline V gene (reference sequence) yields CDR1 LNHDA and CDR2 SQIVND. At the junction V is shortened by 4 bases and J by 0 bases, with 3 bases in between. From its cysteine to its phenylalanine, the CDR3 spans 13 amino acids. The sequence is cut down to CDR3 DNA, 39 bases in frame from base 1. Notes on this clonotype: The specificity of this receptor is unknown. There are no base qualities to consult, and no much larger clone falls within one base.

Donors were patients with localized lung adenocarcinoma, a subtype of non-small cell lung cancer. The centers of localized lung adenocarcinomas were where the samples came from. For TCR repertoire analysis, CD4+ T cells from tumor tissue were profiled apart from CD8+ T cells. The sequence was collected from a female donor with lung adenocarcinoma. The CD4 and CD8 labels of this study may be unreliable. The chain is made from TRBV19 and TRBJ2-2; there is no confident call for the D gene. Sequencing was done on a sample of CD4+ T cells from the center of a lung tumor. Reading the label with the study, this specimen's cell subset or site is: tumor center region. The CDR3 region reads CASSNANTGELFF. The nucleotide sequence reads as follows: TGTGCCAGTAGTAATGCGAACACCGGGGAGCTGTTTTTT.